Detailed here is one TCR beta chain. The sample comes from a study of blood T cell repertoires in COVID-19. About the research overall: Italy, Spain and the United States were the sources of the convalescent and acute COVID-19 samples. PBMCs, B-cell-depleted T cells, or T cells were the source of the cDNA or gDNA that made up the material.

This CDR3 is built from 11 residues. Trimming stripped 8 bases from V and 8 bases from J, with 12 bases between. The germline V gene encodes CDR1 LNHDA and CDR2 SQIVND (reference sequence). The repertoire was sequenced with immunoSEQ multiplex PCR; TCRdb's copy has only in-frame clones and lacks some. The sample comprises around 300,000 clones, over 85% of which are singletons, and roughly 1.9% rests with the top ten. The sequenced material came from PBMCs or T cells enriched from blood (not recorded which). The V call is TRBV19, the J call TRBJ1-1; D is ambiguous. The sequence was obtained from an older woman who had recovered from COVID-19. The CDR3 DNA sequence: TGTGCCAGTGCTCTCGAGACAGAAGCTTTCTTT. It encodes CASALETEAFF. Together with reference TRBV19 and TRBJ1-1, the CDR3 gives the full variable domain: DGGITQSPKYLFRKEGQNVTLSCEQNLNHDAMYWYRQDPGQGLRLIYYSQIVNDFQKGDIAEGYSVSREKKESFPLTVTSAQKNPTAFYLCASALETEAFFGQGTRLTVV.